The 29 T cell receptor beta chains below come from one sample, sequenced in a study of blood T cell repertoires in COVID-19. Method: immunoSEQ multiplex PCR; TCRdb's copy keeps in-frame clones and lacks some. The table has approximately 50,000 clones, about 80% seen once. The sample taken for sequencing was peripheral blood. These receptors were collected from a man aged 70-80 years with acute or convalescent COVID-19.

The genes are TRBV6-1 and TRBJ1-2; 9 bases align to TRBD1. The CDR3 spans 15 residues. V shed 3 bases, J shed 8 bases, and the junction held 10 bases outside the gene matches. Germline V gene data show CDR1 as MNHNS and CDR2 as SASEGT. The CDR3 region has the DNA TGTGCCAGCAGTGACGGCGGGACAGGGAGTCGAGGCTACACCTTC. Its translation: CASSDGGTGSRGYTF.

This clone has more than one count but fewer than ten. No DNA is shown, since the ends of the CDR3 on it are uncertain; the CDR3 is the one TCRdb lists. The chain combines TRBV6-5 with TRBJ1-2; the table's D call, TRBD1, was not checked against the DNA. Germline V gene sequence: CDR1 MNHEY, CDR2 SVGAGI. The CDR3 is 14 amino acids in total, end residues counted. The CDR3 here is CASILEQGTYGYTF.

This chain uses TRBV28 with TRBJ1-6; D perhaps matches TRBD1 (6 bases). V lost 2 bases and J 7 bases, leaving 12 bases between the germline ends. Germline V lookup: CDR1 MDHEN, CDR2 SYDVKM. The CDR3 runs to 15 residues. The CDR3 spells CASSLPGHSNSPLHF. The CDR3 DNA reads as TGTGCCAGCAGTTTACCGGGACATTCAAATTCACCCCTCCACTTT.

The CDR3: CASSRGAGEVDEQYF. CDR3 nucleotides: TGTGCCAGCAGCCGGGGGGCGGGAGAGGTCGACGAGCAGTACTTC. The chain recombines TRBV6-5 with TRBJ2-7; weak D call: TRBD2 (7 bases). This CDR3 has 15 residues. Germline values: CDR1 MNHEY, CDR2 SVGAGI. V shed 6 bases and J shed 5 bases, with 20 bases lying between them.

Here the CDR3 reads CASSITGRGYWNTEAFF. CDR3 nucleotide sequence: TGTGCCAGTAGTATAACCGGCAGGGGGTATTGGAACACTGAAGCTTTCTTT. The chain carries TRBV19 and TRBJ1-1; 7 bases fit TRBD1. V was clipped by 2 bases and J by 1 base; unmatched bases: 10. Per the germline V gene, CDR1 is LNHDA and CDR2 is SQIVND (reference sequence). CDR3 length: 17 residues.

This sequence joins TRBV5-1 and TRBJ1-4; D is unclear. The CDR3 covers 14 residues. V was clipped by 4 bases and J by 8 bases, with 15 bases between them. The germline CDR1 and CDR2 sequences are SGHRS and YFSETQ. The CDR3 DNA reads TGCGCCAGCAGCCAGACCCTGACCGGGGAAAAACTGTTTTTT. Protein product: CASSQTLTGEKLFF.

Notes on this clone: This sample includes further DNA sequences coding for the same CDR3. The J gene is TRBJ1-2, the V gene TRBV5-1; no clear D gene. CDR3 size: 14 residues. The germline gives CDR1 SGHRS, CDR2 YFSETQ. The V end was cut by 1 base, the J end by 0 bases, with 7 bases between. CDR3: CASSLSLANYGYTF. Here the CDR3 DNA reads TGCGCCAGCAGCTTGAGTCTAGCTAACTATGGCTACACCTTC.

The chain has TRBV7-8 and TRBJ2-1; a weak D match, TRBD1 (5 bases). V dropped 2 bases and J dropped 10 bases, with 15 bases sitting between them. This CDR3 has 14 amino acids. Germline-derived CDR1 and CDR2 are SGHVS and FQNEAQ. CDR3 in amino acids: CASSLTQQEGEQFF. CDR3 DNA: TGTGCCAGCAGCTTAACTCAACAGGAAGGGGAGCAGTTCTTC.

The chain carries TRBV2 and TRBJ2-3, with D uncertain. The CDR3 contains 14 residues. Germline V gene lookup returns CDR1 SNHLY and CDR2 FYNNEI. Trimming took 7 bases from V and 2 from J, leaving 13 bases between them. The CDR3 nucleotides are TGTGCCAGCAAGGTGGGCAGTAACACAGATACGCAGTATTTT. It encodes CASKVGSNTDTQYF.

CDR3 DNA sequence: TGTGCCACCCGACCGCCGGGACTCACAAACTATGGCTACACCTTC. Encoded protein: CATRPPGLTNYGYTF. This sequence joins TRBV15 and TRBJ1-2, with D tentatively TRBD1 (5 bases). The CDR3 totals 15 residues. CDR1 and CDR2 (germline): LNHNV, YYDKDF (reference sequence). V was cut by 8 bases and J by 2 bases, with 18 bases left in between.

DNA for the CDR3: TGTGCCAGCAGTCCTGTTAGGACAGGAGATGAAAAACTGTTTTTT. It codes for CASSPVRTGDEKLFF. The V call is TRBV2, the J call TRBJ1-4; 7 nucleotides align to TRBD1. CDR3 length equals 15 residues. Germline CDR1 is SNHLY and CDR2 is FYNNEI. V shed 5 bases, J shed 6 bases, and the junction held 9 bases outside the gene matches.

This clone has just one count. Here the CDR3 DNA reads TGTGCCAGCAGCCTAGTGAGGGAAGGAAACACTGAAGCTTTCTTT. Translating gives CASSLVREGNTEAFF. This chain uses TRBV27 with TRBJ1-1, with D hard to call. This CDR3 has 15 residues. CDR1 is MNHEY and CDR2 is SMNVEV in the germline V gene (reference sequence). V gave up 6 bases and J gave up 2 bases, with 16 bases separating them.

The rearrangement joins TRBV5-1 to TRBJ1-2; TRBD1 agrees at 8 bases. Trimming took 5 bases from V and 8 from J; bases not matched to a gene: 17. Germline V CDR1 and CDR2: SGHRS, YFSETQ. CDR3 length: 16 residues. The CDR3 protein is CASSYARLGQGEGYTF. The CDR3 DNA reads as TGCGCCAGCAGTTACGCCAGACTCGGACAGGGCGAAGGCTACACCTTC.

The chain couples TRBV11-2 to TRBJ2-1, with D maybe TRBD2 (7 bases). V lost 3 bases and J lost 4, with 19 bases in between. CDR1 and CDR2 from the germline V gene are SGHAT and FQNNGV. CDR3 length equals 17 residues. As DNA, the CDR3 is TGTGCCAGCAGCTTGGGCCGGGGGGCCGACCGTTACAATGAGCAGTTCTTC. This encodes CASSLGRGADRYNEQFF.

The rearrangement links TRBV3-1 (or the pseudogene TRBV3-2) to TRBJ1-5, with D possibly being TRBD1 (6 bases). Germline CDR1 LGHDT, CDR2 YNNKEL (reference sequence). The CDR3 has 15 residues. V dropped 0 bases and J dropped 6 bases, with 12 bases sitting between them. CDR3 DNA: TGTGCCAGCAGCCAAGAATTGGGGGCTGGTCAGCCCCAGCATTTT. It is translated as CASSQELGAGQPQHF.

This clone was found a few times. The chain links TRBV11-2 to TRBJ2-3, with 9 bases matching TRBD2. Germline lookup yields CDR1 SGHAT and CDR2 FQNNGV. This CDR3 has 16 residues. Trimming cost V 7 bases and J 0 bases; bases outside gene matches: 8. Written as DNA, the CDR3 is TGTGCCAGCACCACAGGCGGGGGGGGGAGCACAGATACGCAGTATTTT. Translated: CASTTGGGGSTDTQYF.

The gene calls are TRBV9 and TRBJ1-4, with 9 bases identical to TRBD1. Unmatched junction bases numbered 9, after V lost 5 bases and J lost 7 bases. Germline CDR1 and CDR2: SGDLS and YYNGEE. This CDR3 region has 15 residues. CDR3 sequence: CASSGGTGNGEKLFF. CDR3 sequence (DNA): TGTGCCAGCAGTGGGGGGACAGGGAACGGTGAAAAACTGTTTTTT. The complete variable domain, with remaining parts taken from reference TRBV9 and TRBJ1-4, reads DSGVTQTPKHLITATGQRVTLRCSPRSGDLSVYWYQQSLDQGLQFLIQYYNGEERAKGNILERFSAQQFPDLHSELNLSSLELGDSALYFCASSGGTGNGEKLFFGSGTQLSVL.

The rearrangement joins TRBV9 to TRBJ2-1; D is unclear. Germline V CDR1 and CDR2: SGDLS, YYNGEE. V shed 4 bases and J shed 0 bases, with 11 bases lying between them. The CDR3 has 15 amino acids. This chain's CDR3 is CASSPDWSSYNEQFF. The CDR3 bases are TGTGCCAGCAGCCCCGACTGGAGCTCCTACAATGAGCAGTTCTTC.

The chain employs TRBV7-9 and TRBJ2-6; D is unclear. The V end lost 3 bases, the J end lost 0 bases, and 9 bases lay between the germline ends. The germline V gene encodes CDR1 SEHNR and CDR2 FQNEAQ (reference sequence). The CDR3 sequence is 16 residues long. This CDR3 is CASSLQAGSGANVLTF. The CDR3 nucleotides read TGTGCCAGCAGCTTGCAGGCCGGCTCTGGGGCCAACGTCCTGACTTTC.

The chain combines TRBV6-5 with TRBJ2-3, with unresolved D. The CDR3 is 11 residues long. The V gene's germline CDR1 is MNHEY and CDR2 SVGAGI. The V gene lost 5 bases and the J gene lost 6 bases, with 6 bases spanning the gap. CDR3 residues: CASSLGDTQYF. DNA for the CDR3: TGTGCCAGCAGTCTCGGGGATACGCAGTATTTT.

The chain couples TRBV6-5 to TRBJ1-2; TRBD1 is a possible D gene (5 bases). Germline CDR1 is MNHEY and CDR2 is SVGAGI. CDR3 length: 15 residues. With 6 bases removed from V and 0 bases from J, the gap between germline ends came to 14 bases. In nucleotides, the CDR3 is TGTGCCAGCAGAGATACAGGTTCACCTAACTATGGCTACACCTTC. It specifies CASRDTGSPNYGYTF.

This chain joins TRBV28 and TRBJ2-6; 10 nucleotides match TRBD1. Germline assignment: CDR1 MDHEN and CDR2 SYDVKM. Trimming cost V 2 bases and J 0 bases; bases outside gene matches: 7. The CDR3 is 19 residues long. The CDR3 bases are TGTGCCAGCAGTTTAATCGGGACAGGGGTCCTCTCTGGGGCCAACGTCCTGACTTTC. Amino acids: CASSLIGTGVLSGANVLTF.

This clone is labeled as medium-sized. V and J are TRBV5-1 and TRBJ2-7, with D unclear. Trimming stripped 0 bases from V and 3 bases from J, with 13 bases between. Germline V gene lookup returns CDR1 SGHRS and CDR2 YFSETQ. This CDR3 region has 15 residues. In nucleotides, the CDR3 is TGCGCCAGCAGCTTGGCCGCGGCAGAGCGCTACGAGCAGTACTTC. This sequence encodes CASSLAAAERYEQYF. Full variable domain (rest looked up from reference TRBV5-1 and TRBJ2-7): KAGVTQTPRYLIKTRGQQVTLSCSPISGHRSVSWYQQTPGQGLQFLFEYFSETQRNKGNFPGRFSGRQFSNSRSEMNVSTLELGDSALYLCASSLAAAERYEQYFGPGTRLTVT.

The chain recombines TRBV7-2 with TRBJ1-6, with D maybe TRBD1 (5 bases). V dropped 1 base and J dropped 10 bases, with 11 bases sitting between them. The CDR3 consists of 14 residues. In germline, CDR1 is SGHTA, CDR2 FQGNSA. CDR3 DNA sequence: TGTGCCAGCAGCTTAGTCAGGGATGGCTCACCCCTCCACTTT. Amino acid sequence: CASSLVRDGSPLHF.

The rearrangement uses TRBV9 and TRBJ2-7, with TRBD2 identical over 7 bases. The CDR3 spans 15 residues. Trimming removed 4 bases from V and 0 bases from J; junction bases left unmatched: 7. In germline, CDR1 is SGDLS, CDR2 YYNGEE. CDR3 protein: CASSPRGDGSYEQYF. The CDR3, as DNA: TGTGCCAGCAGCCCCCGGGGGGACGGCTCCTACGAGCAGTACTTC. Supplemented by reference TRBV9 and TRBJ2-7, the full variable domain reads DSGVTQTPKHLITATGQRVTLRCSPRSGDLSVYWYQQSLDQGLQFLIQYYNGEERAKGNILERFSAQQFPDLHSELNLSSLELGDSALYFCASSPRGDGSYEQYFGPGTRLTVT.

There are a few counts of this clone. The chain recombines TRBV7-2 with TRBJ2-1; 7 bases are shared with TRBD1. Germline CDR1 reads SGHTA; CDR2 reads FQGNSA. There are 15 residues in the CDR3. J gave up 6 bases and V 5 bases, and 10 bases lay outside the gene matches. In DNA, the CDR3 is TGTGCCAGCAGCCCCCGACAGGGAAGGAGCAATGAGCAGTTCTTC. Translated, it gives CASSPRQGRSNEQFF.

This clone was seen only once. The gene calls are TRBV5-4 and TRBJ1-2; 8 nucleotides agree with TRBD1. Germline values: CDR1 SGHNT, CDR2 YYREEE (reference sequence). The CDR3 extends over 16 amino acids. V lost 0 bases, J lost 3 bases, and 7 bases stayed unmatched. This chain's CDR3 is CASSLAQGAGDYGYTF. The CDR3 bases are TGTGCCAGCAGCTTGGCGCAGGGGGCCGGGGACTATGGCTACACCTTC.

This clone was counted at least ten times. V gene TRBV3-1 (or the pseudogene TRBV3-2) combines with J gene TRBJ2-2; 8 bases are a match to TRBD2. The CDR3 is 14 residues long. Germline V gene data show CDR1 as LGHDT and CDR2 as YNNKEL (reference sequence). Losses at the gene ends were 9 bases for V and 4 bases for J; bases not matched to a gene: 7. The CDR3 nucleotides read TGTGCCAGTCGGGGGGGGTTCCGCACCGGGGAGCTGTTTTTT. Translating it yields CASRGGFRTGELFF.

This clone was seen only a few times. The chain carries TRBV7-9 and TRBJ2-1; 10 bases align to TRBD2. This CDR3 has 15 amino acids. The germline CDR1 and CDR2 sequences are SEHNR and FQNEAQ (reference sequence). The trim removed 6 bases at V and 5 bases at J, leaving 7 bases unmatched. CDR3 coding DNA: TGTGCCAGCAGACCGAGCGGGAGGGCCAACAATGAGCAGTTCTTC. Amino acids: CASRPSGRANNEQFF.